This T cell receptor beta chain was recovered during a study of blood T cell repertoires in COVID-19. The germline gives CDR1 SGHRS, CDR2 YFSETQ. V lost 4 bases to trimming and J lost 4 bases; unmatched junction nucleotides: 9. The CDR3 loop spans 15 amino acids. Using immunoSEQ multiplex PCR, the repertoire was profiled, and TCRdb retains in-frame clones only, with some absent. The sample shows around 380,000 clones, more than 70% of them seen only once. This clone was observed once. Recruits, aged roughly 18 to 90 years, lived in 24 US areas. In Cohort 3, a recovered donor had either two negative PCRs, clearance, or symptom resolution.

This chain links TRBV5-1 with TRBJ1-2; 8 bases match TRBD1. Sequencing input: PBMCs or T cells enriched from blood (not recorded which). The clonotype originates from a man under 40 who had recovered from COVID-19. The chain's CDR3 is CASSKGQEKGYGYTF. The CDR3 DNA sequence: TGCGCCAGCAGCAAGGGACAGGAGAAAGGCTATGGCTACACCTTC.